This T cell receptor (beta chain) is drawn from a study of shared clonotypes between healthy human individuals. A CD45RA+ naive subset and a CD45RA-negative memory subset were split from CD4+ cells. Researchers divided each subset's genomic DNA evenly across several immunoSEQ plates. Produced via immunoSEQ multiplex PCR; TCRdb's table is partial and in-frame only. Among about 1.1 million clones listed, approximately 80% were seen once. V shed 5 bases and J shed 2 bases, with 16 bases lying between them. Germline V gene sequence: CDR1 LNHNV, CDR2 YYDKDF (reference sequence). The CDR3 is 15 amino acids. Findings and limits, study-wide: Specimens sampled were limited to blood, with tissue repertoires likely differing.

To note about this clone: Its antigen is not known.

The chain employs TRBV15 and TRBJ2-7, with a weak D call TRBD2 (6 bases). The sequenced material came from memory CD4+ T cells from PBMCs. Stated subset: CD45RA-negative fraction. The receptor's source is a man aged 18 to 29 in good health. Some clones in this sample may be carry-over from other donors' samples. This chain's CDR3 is CATSAGLSPPYEQYF. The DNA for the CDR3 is TGTGCCACCAGCGCAGGACTATCTCCCCCCTACGAGCAGTACTTC.